This is a list of T cell receptor beta chains from one sample in a study of cytomegalovirus exposure and HLA in healthy donors. Only in-frame clones appear in the TCRdb table, and some are missing; sequencing was by immunoSEQ multiplex PCR. The sample consists of around 36,000 clones, 86% of them appearing once. Sample: PBMCs. Receptors originate from a woman aged 40-49 years in good health and CMV-seropositive. Both conserved end residues are part of each CDR3. The order of the fields is V gene, D gene, clone size, J gene, CDR3 DNA, CDR3 protein. D genes are given only for firm matches. Clone sizes are given selectively: once, few, many, or a class where the clone is expanded.

v_call: TRBV7-9
d_call: NA
clone_size: NA
j_call: TRBJ2-4
cdr3_nt: TGTGCCAGCAGCTTAACGGAGGTAGCCAAAAACATTCAGTACTTC
cdr3_aa: CASSLTEVAKNIQYF

v_call: TRBV6-1
d_call: NA
clone_size: NA
j_call: TRBJ1-5
cdr3_nt: TGTGCCAGCAGTACGGTAAATAGCAATCAGCCCCAGCATTTT
cdr3_aa: CASSTVNSNQPQHF

v_call: TRBV19
d_call: NA
clone_size: NA
j_call: TRBJ2-4
cdr3_nt: TGTGCCAGTAGCCTCCTGGGGGGAACCGGGCACATTCAGTACTTC
cdr3_aa: CASSLLGGTGHIQYF

v_call: TRBV7-7
d_call: TRBD1
clone_size: NA
j_call: TRBJ1-5
cdr3_nt: TGTGCCAGCAGCTTTCCCAGGGGGAACAATTATAGCAATCAGCCCCAGCATTTT
cdr3_aa: CASSFPRGNNYSNQPQHF

v_call: TRBV5-1
d_call: TRBD1
clone_size: NA
j_call: TRBJ1-4
cdr3_nt: TGCGCCAGCAGCTTGGCAGGGGGCCCCACAACTAATGAAAAACTGTTTTTT
cdr3_aa: CASSLAGGPTTNEKLFF

v_call: TRBV5-5
d_call: TRBD1
clone_size: NA
j_call: TRBJ1-2
cdr3_nt: TGTGCCAGCAGCCTTGCGACAGGGATTAACTATGGCTACACCTTC
cdr3_aa: CASSLATGINYGYTF

v_call: TRBV4-1
d_call: NA
clone_size: NA
j_call: TRBJ2-3
cdr3_nt: TGCGCCAGCAGGGCAGGGTCTCCCCGCACAGATACGCAGTATTTT
cdr3_aa: CASRAGSPRTDTQYF

v_call: TRBV19
d_call: NA
clone_size: NA
j_call: TRBJ2-3
cdr3_nt: TGTGCCAGTAGTATAAATACGGGACTCCTCGGGAATACGCAGTATTTT
cdr3_aa: CASSINTGLLGNTQYF

v_call: TRBV5-1
d_call: TRBD1
clone_size: NA
j_call: TRBJ1-2
cdr3_nt: TGCGCCAGCAGTTCATCCTACGGACAGGGCTATGGCTACACCTTC
cdr3_aa: CASSSSYGQGYGYTF

v_call: TRBV5-4
d_call: TRBD1
clone_size: NA
j_call: TRBJ1-1
cdr3_nt: TGTGCCAGCATCTTAGGGGGCCCCACTGAAGCTTTCTTT
cdr3_aa: CASILGGPTEAFF

v_call: TRBV6-5
d_call: NA
clone_size: NA
j_call: TRBJ2-2
cdr3_nt: TGTGCCAGCAGCTACCTAGTCTACGGGGAGCTGTTTTTT
cdr3_aa: CASSYLVYGELFF

v_call: TRBV11-2
d_call: TRBD1
clone_size: NA
j_call: TRBJ2-1
cdr3_nt: TGTGCCAGCAGCCGAACGGACAGGGGCGCCGACAATGAGCAGTTCTTC
cdr3_aa: CASSRTDRGADNEQFF

v_call: TRBV11-1
d_call: NA
clone_size: NA
j_call: TRBJ2-2
cdr3_nt: TGTGCCAGCAGCTTAAACAGGGTCGCGGAGCTGTTTTTT
cdr3_aa: CASSLNRVAELFF

v_call: TRBV6-4
d_call: NA
clone_size: NA
j_call: TRBJ1-1
cdr3_nt: TGTGCCAGCAGTGTAACAGGCGGGGGGATCACTGAAGCTTTCTTT
cdr3_aa: CASSVTGGGITEAFF

v_call: TRBV2
d_call: NA
clone_size: NA
j_call: TRBJ1-4
cdr3_nt: TGTGCCAGCAGTGAGATAACAGAAAATGAAAAACTGTTTTTT
cdr3_aa: CASSEITENEKLFF

v_call: TRBV5-6
d_call: TRBD1
clone_size: NA
j_call: TRBJ1-6
cdr3_nt: TGTGCCAGCAGCGGCCTCGGACAGGGGCATAGCTCCTATAATTCACCCCTCCACTTT
cdr3_aa: CASSGLGQGHSSYNSPLHF

v_call: TRBV2
d_call: NA
clone_size: NA
j_call: TRBJ1-6
cdr3_nt: TGTGCCAGCAGTGTTCCGGGGGGGAGTAATTCACCCCTCCACTTT
cdr3_aa: CASSVPGGSNSPLHF

v_call: TRBV7-2
d_call: NA
clone_size: NA
j_call: TRBJ1-1
cdr3_nt: TGTGCCAGCAGCTTATTGGGGGGAGATGAAGCTTTCTTT
cdr3_aa: CASSLLGGDEAFF

v_call: TRBV7-2
d_call: NA
clone_size: NA
j_call: TRBJ2-5
cdr3_nt: TGTGCCAGCAGCTTCCGAAGGGGGGAGACCCAGTACTTC
cdr3_aa: CASSFRRGETQYF

v_call: TRBV7-2
d_call: NA
clone_size: NA
j_call: TRBJ1-3
cdr3_nt: TGTGCCAGCAGCTCACGGACAGCCGAGAACACCATATATTTT
cdr3_aa: CASSSRTAENTIYF

v_call: TRBV11-2
d_call: TRBD1
clone_size: NA
j_call: TRBJ1-2
cdr3_nt: TGTGCCAGCAGCTCCGGACAGGATTATGGCTACACCTTC
cdr3_aa: CASSSGQDYGYTF

v_call: TRBV11-2
d_call: NA
clone_size: NA
j_call: TRBJ1-1
cdr3_nt: TGTGCCAGCAGCTTCCCCACAGGGCGGCCGAACACTGAAGCTTTCTTT
cdr3_aa: CASSFPTGRPNTEAFF

v_call: TRBV10-3
d_call: TRBD1
clone_size: NA
j_call: TRBJ2-3
cdr3_nt: TGTGCCATCAGTGAGGGACAGGCGGGCACAGATACGCAGTATTTT
cdr3_aa: CAISEGQAGTDTQYF

v_call: TRBV7-2
d_call: NA
clone_size: NA
j_call: TRBJ2-5
cdr3_nt: TGTGCCAGCAGCTTAAGGCCCCGATCTCACCTGGAGGCCCAGTACTTC
cdr3_aa: CASSLRPRSHLEAQYF

v_call: TRBV7-2
d_call: TRBD1
clone_size: NA
j_call: TRBJ2-3
cdr3_nt: TGTGCCAGCAGCCCTCCGGGACAGGGGGCAGATACGCAGTATTTT
cdr3_aa: CASSPPGQGADTQYF

v_call: TRBV7-2
d_call: TRBD2
clone_size: NA
j_call: TRBJ2-7
cdr3_nt: TGTGCCAGCAGCTTAGGGTCGCGGGGGGGCACTTGGGCCTACGAGCAGTACTTC
cdr3_aa: CASSLGSRGGTWAYEQYF

v_call: TRBV5-6
d_call: NA
clone_size: NA
j_call: TRBJ2-2
cdr3_nt: TGTGCCAGCAGCCCGGTCGGCGGCGGGGAGCTGTTTTTT
cdr3_aa: CASSPVGGGELFF

v_call: TRBV7-2
d_call: NA
clone_size: NA
j_call: TRBJ1-4
cdr3_nt: TGTGCCAGCAGCCCCCAACAGTATAATGAAAAACTGTTTTTT
cdr3_aa: CASSPQQYNEKLFF

v_call: TRBV11-2
d_call: NA
clone_size: NA
j_call: TRBJ1-1
cdr3_nt: TGTGCCAGCAGCTTCCGTGACACTGAAGCTTTCTTT
cdr3_aa: CASSFRDTEAFF

v_call: TRBV5-1
d_call: NA
clone_size: NA
j_call: TRBJ2-1
cdr3_nt: TGCGCCAGCAGCTTGGAGTCAGGGCGCAATGAGCAGTTCTTC
cdr3_aa: CASSLESGRNEQFF

v_call: TRBV18
d_call: NA
clone_size: NA
j_call: TRBJ1-1
cdr3_nt: TGTGCCAGCTCACCTACCGCAGAGAACACTGAAGCTTTCTTT
cdr3_aa: CASSPTAENTEAFF

v_call: TRBV7-2
d_call: TRBD1
clone_size: NA
j_call: TRBJ2-5
cdr3_nt: TGTGCCAGCAGCTTCCGACAGGGGTTAGAGACCCAGTACTTC
cdr3_aa: CASSFRQGLETQYF

v_call: TRBV2
d_call: NA
clone_size: few
j_call: TRBJ1-1
cdr3_nt: TGTGCCAGCAGTGCCCGAGGGGAAGCTTTCTTT
cdr3_aa: CASSARGEAFF